Listed below are T cell receptor beta chains from one sample, sequenced in a study of T cell responses to AZD1222 COVID-19 vaccine. Here immunoSEQ multiplex PCR was the method, and the copy in TCRdb shows in-frame clones only, minus some. Of 130,000 or so clones in the sample, more than 80% were seen once. The source material was peripheral blood, sampled 28 days after the second dose of the MenACWY control vaccine. The receptors stem from an adult who received the MenACWY meningococcal vaccine as a control. CDR3s include the opening cysteine and the closing phenylalanine or tryptophan. The D gene is left open where the match is weak. Expanded clones get a size class; other rows say once, few or many, or leave the size out.

clone_size	j_call	v_call	d_call	cdr3_aa	cdr3_nt
NA	TRBJ1-2	TRBV11-2	TRBD1	CASSPGQGGYGYTF	TGTGCCAGCAGCCCAGGACAGGGGGGGTATGGCTACACCTTC
NA	TRBJ2-5	TRBV7-9	TRBD2	CASNSGLAGGPFQETQYF	TGTGCCAGCAACTCAGGACTAGCGGGGGGTCCCTTCCAAGAGACCCAGTACTTC
NA	TRBJ1-1	TRBV14	TRBD1	CASSQTTGVGTEAFF	TGTGCCAGCAGCCAAACTACAGGGGTGGGAACTGAAGCTTTCTTT
NA	TRBJ1-2	TRBV5-5	NA	CASSPRDTDTYGYTF	TGTGCCAGCAGCCCCCGGGACACCGACACCTATGGCTACACCTTC
NA	TRBJ2-7	TRBV6-5	TRBD1	CASRDRAGLHYEQYF	TGTGCCAGCAGGGACAGGGCCGGACTACACTACGAGCAGTACTTC
NA	TRBJ2-1	TRBV4-1	TRBD1	CASSQGDRIGNEQFF	TGCGCCAGCAGCCAAGGGGACAGGATTGGCAATGAGCAGTTCTTC
NA	TRBJ2-1	TRBV24-1	NA	CATSGSGRSSYNEQFF	TGTGCCACCAGTGGGTCGGGGCGCAGCTCCTACAATGAGCAGTTCTTC
NA	TRBJ2-3	TRBV28	NA	CASSLLLISTDTQYF	TGTGCCAGCAGTTTACTTCTGATTAGCACAGATACGCAGTATTTT
few	TRBJ2-3	TRBV11-2	TRBD1	CASSLRQGAYTDTQYF	TGTGCCAGCAGCCTTCGACAGGGGGCTTACACAGATACGCAGTATTTT
few	TRBJ1-2	TRBV18	TRBD1	CASSRSTGDGYGYTF	TGTGCCAGCTCACGGTCGACAGGGGACGGCTATGGCTACACCTTC
NA	TRBJ1-2	TRBV5-1	NA	CASSLTLGTPEYGYTF	TGCGCCAGCAGCCTAACCCTAGGGACTCCAGAGTATGGCTACACCTTC
NA	TRBJ2-4	TRBV4-1	TRBD2	CASSQADPTSAAKNIQYF	TGCGCCAGCAGCCAGGCGGACCCGACTAGCGCAGCCAAAAACATTCAGTACTTC
NA	TRBJ1-5	TRBV2	TRBD1	CASRGTGYNQPQHF	TGTGCCAGCAGGGGGACAGGTTACAATCAGCCCCAGCATTTT
NA	TRBJ1-2	TRBV19	TRBD1	CASITRGLNYGYTF	TGTGCCAGTATCACCAGGGGGCTAAACTATGGCTACACCTTC
few	TRBJ1-1	TRBV11-2	TRBD1	CASSDTRDRTTEAFF	TGTGCCAGCAGCGATACCCGGGACAGGACCACTGAAGCTTTCTTT
NA	TRBJ2-1	TRBV24-1	TRBD1	CATSDLGQGAGGEQFF	TGTGCCACCAGTGACTTGGGACAGGGGGCAGGAGGAGAGCAGTTCTTC
NA	TRBJ2-7	TRBV5-1	NA	CASSFGVGIGLIYEQYF	TGCGCCAGCAGCTTCGGGGTTGGTATCGGGCTGATCTACGAGCAGTACTTC
NA	TRBJ2-5	TRBV2	NA	CASSEEAPEETQYF	TGTGCCAGCAGTGAAGAAGCTCCTGAAGAGACCCAGTACTTC
once	TRBJ2-5	TRBV5-1	TRBD2	CASSFGRAGDQETQYF	TGCGCCAGCAGCTTTGGAAGGGCGGGAGACCAAGAGACCCAGTACTTC
NA	TRBJ2-3	TRBV13	TRBD2	CASSLRTSGSSDTQYF	TGTGCCAGCAGCTTAAGGACTAGCGGGAGTTCGGATACGCAGTATTTT
NA	TRBJ1-6	TRBV27	NA	CASSLIRGNSPLHF	TGTGCCAGCAGTTTGATAAGGGGCAATTCACCCCTCCACTTT
NA	TRBJ2-5	TRBV3-1/TRBV3-2	TRBD2	CASSQVIAGGRETQYF	TGTGCCAGCAGCCAAGTGATAGCGGGGGGGCGGGAGACCCAGTACTTC
NA	TRBJ1-2	TRBV28	NA	CASSPTVGGYTF	TGTGCCAGCAGTCCGACAGTCGGTGGCTACACCTTC
few	TRBJ2-7	TRBV7-2	NA	CASSLGGGAAYEQYF	TGTGCCAGCAGCCTGGGAGGGGGGGCGGCCTACGAGCAGTACTTC
NA	TRBJ2-3	TRBV5-4	NA	CASFVSGEGDTQYF	TGTGCCAGCTTCGTCTCGGGAGAGGGGGATACGCAGTATTTT
NA	TRBJ2-3	TRBV7-2	NA	CASRQTGSSTDTQYF	TGTGCCAGCAGACAGACCGGTTCTAGTACAGATACGCAGTATTTT
NA	TRBJ2-1	TRBV9	TRBD2	CASSVDPGLEGNEQFF	TGTGCCAGCAGCGTAGATCCGGGACTAGAGGGCAATGAGCAGTTCTTC
NA	TRBJ2-2	TRBV28	TRBD1	CASRGQGLIGELFF	TGTGCCAGCAGGGGACAGGGTCTCATCGGGGAGCTGTTTTTT
NA	TRBJ2-3	TRBV4-2	NA	CASSQGIERTDTQYF	TGTGCCAGCAGCCAAGGTATAGAGCGCACAGATACGCAGTATTTT
once	TRBJ2-3	TRBV27	NA	CASSLLPSVDTQYF	TGTGCCAGCAGTTTATTGCCTAGCGTAGATACGCAGTATTTT
NA	TRBJ1-1	TRBV5-1	NA	CASSLVPGDTEAFF	TGCGCCAGCAGCTTGGTGCCAGGGGACACTGAAGCTTTCTTT
NA	TRBJ2-3	TRBV2	TRBD2	CASSEEGLVVDTQYF	TGTGCCAGCAGTGAAGAGGGACTAGTAGTAGATACGCAGTATTTT
NA	TRBJ1-3	TRBV6-6	NA	CASSYSQRTAGHTIYF	TGTGCCAGCAGTTACTCGCAGAGGACCGCAGGTCACACCATATATTTT
NA	TRBJ2-1	TRBV28	NA	CASSIRLESEQFF	TGTGCCAGCAGTATCCGTCTTGAGAGTGAGCAGTTCTTC
NA	TRBJ2-5	TRBV12-3/TRBV12-4	NA	CASSPLRGTQYF	TGTGCCAGCAGTCCCCTCCGAGGGACCCAGTACTTC
once	TRBJ2-3	TRBV7-9	TRBD1	CASSLATGIYRTDTQYF	TGTGCCAGCAGCTTAGCGACAGGGATCTACCGCACAGATACGCAGTATTTT
NA	TRBJ2-7	TRBV5-4	NA	CASSLSVQNYEQYF	TGTGCCAGCAGCTTGTCGGTACAGAATTACGAGCAGTACTTC
once	TRBJ2-1	TRBV4-2	TRBD2	CASSQERGLAGISSYNEQFF	TGTGCCAGCAGCCAAGAAAGGGGACTAGCGGGTATCAGCTCCTACAATGAGCAGTTCTTC